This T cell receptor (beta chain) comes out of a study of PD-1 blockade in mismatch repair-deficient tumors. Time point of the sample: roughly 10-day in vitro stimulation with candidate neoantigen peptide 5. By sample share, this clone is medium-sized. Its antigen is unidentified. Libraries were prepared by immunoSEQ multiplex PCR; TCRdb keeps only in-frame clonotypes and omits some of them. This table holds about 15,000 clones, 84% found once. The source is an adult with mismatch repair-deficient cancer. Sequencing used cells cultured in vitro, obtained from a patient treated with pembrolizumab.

Written as DNA, the CDR3 is TGTGCCAGCAGCTGGGGACAGGCAAACACTGAAGCTTTCTTT. Translation: CASSWGQANTEAFF. J is TRBJ1-1 and V is TRBV7-9; 8 nucleotides agree with TRBD1. Germline CDR1 SEHNR, CDR2 FQNEAQ (reference sequence). The CDR3 spans 14 residues. Trimming removed 4 bases from V and 2 bases from J; junction bases left unmatched: 3.